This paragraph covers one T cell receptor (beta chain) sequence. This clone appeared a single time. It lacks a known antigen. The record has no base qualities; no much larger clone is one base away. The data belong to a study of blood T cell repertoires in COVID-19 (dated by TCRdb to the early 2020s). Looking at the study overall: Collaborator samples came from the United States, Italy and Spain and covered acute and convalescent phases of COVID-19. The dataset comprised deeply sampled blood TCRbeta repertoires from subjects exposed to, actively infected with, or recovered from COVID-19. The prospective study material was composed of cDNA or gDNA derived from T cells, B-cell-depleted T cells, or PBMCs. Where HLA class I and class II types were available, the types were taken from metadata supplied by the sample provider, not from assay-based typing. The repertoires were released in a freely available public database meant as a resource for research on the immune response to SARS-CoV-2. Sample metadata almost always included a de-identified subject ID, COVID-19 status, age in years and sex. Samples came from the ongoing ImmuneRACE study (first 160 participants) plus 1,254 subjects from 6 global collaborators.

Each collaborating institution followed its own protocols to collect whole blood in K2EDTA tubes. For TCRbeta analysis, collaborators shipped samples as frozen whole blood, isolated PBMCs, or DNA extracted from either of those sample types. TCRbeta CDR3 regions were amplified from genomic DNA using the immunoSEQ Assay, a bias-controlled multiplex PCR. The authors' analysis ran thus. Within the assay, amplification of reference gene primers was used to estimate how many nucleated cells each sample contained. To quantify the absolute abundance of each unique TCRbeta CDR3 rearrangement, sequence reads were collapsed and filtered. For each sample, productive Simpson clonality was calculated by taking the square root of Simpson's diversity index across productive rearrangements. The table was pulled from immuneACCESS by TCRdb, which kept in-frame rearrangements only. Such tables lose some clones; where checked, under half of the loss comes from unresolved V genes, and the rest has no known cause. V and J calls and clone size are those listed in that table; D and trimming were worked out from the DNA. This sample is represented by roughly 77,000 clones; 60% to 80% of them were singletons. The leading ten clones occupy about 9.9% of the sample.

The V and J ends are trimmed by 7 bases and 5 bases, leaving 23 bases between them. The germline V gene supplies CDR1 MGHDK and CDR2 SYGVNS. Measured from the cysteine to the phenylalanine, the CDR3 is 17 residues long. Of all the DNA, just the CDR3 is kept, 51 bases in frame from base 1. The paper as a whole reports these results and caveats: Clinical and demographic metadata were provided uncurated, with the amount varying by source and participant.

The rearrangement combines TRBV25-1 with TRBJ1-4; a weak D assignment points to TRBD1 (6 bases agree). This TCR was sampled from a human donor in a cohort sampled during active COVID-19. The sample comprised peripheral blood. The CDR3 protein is CASMGHTLGKGNEKLFF. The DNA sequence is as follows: TGTGCCAGCATGGGACACACGTTGGGGAAAGGGAATGAAAAACTGTTTTTT.